This TCR beta chain was sequenced during a study of blood T cell repertoires in COVID-19. As for the study in general: Sites in the United States, Italy and Spain provided acute and convalescent COVID-19 samples. T cells, B-cell-depleted T cells, or PBMCs provided the cDNA or gDNA that served as material.

In the original analysis: Estimation of nucleated cell counts relied on the amplification of reference gene primers. Some clones are missing from TCRdb's copy, which holds only in-frame ones; the method was immunoSEQ multiplex PCR. Clone size and V and J calls were adopted from that table, with D and trimming inferred from the DNA. The data contain about 240,000 clones, 87% of them singletons. The V and J ends lost 5 bases and 8 bases respectively, with 10 bases between them. The CDR3 runs to 12 residues. CDR1 is SEHNR and CDR2 is FQNEAQ in the germline V gene (reference sequence). The sequence was obtained from a man aged 55-75 years who had recovered from COVID-19. The V call is TRBV7-9, the J call TRBJ1-5; possibly TRBD1 for D (6 bases). The sequenced sample consisted of peripheral blood. For the CDR3, the DNA is TGTGCCAGCAGCCCAGGGGCCAAGCCCCAGCATTTT. Protein sequence: CASSPGAKPQHF.